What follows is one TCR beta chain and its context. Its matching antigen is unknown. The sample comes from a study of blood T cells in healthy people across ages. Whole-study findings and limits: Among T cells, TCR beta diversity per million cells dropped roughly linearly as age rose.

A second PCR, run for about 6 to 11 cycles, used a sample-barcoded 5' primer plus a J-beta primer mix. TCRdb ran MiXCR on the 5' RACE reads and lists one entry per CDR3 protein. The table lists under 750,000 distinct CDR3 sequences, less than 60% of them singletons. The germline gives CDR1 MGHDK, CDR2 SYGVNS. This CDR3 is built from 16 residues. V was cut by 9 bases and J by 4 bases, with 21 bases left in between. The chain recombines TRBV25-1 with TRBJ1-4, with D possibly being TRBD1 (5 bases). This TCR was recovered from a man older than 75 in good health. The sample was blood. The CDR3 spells CASSSWGGPSNEKLFF. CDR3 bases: TGTGCCAGTTCTTCCTGGGGCGGACCCAGTAATGAAAAACTGTTTTTT.